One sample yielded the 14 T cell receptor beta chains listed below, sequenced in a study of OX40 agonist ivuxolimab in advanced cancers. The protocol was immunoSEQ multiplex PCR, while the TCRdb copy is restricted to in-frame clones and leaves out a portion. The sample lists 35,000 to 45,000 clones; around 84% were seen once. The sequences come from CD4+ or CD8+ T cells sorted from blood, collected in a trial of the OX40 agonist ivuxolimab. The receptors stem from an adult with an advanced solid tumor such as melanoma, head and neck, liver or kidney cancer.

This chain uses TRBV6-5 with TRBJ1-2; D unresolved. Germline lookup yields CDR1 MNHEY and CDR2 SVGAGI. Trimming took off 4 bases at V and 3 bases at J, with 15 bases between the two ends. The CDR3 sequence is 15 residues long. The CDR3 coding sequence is TGTGCCAGCAGTTTCGGCGACACGGACGACTATGGCTACACCTTC. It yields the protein CASSFGDTDDYGYTF.

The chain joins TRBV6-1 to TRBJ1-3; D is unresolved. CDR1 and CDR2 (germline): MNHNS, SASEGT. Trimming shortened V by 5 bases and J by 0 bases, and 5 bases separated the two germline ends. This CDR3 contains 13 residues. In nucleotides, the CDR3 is TGTGCCAGCAGTCCGGACTCTGGAAACACCATATATTTT. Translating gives CASSPDSGNTIYF.

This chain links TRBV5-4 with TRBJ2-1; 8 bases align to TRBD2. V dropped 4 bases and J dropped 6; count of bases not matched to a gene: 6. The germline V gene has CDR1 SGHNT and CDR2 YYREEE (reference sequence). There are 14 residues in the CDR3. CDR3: CASSIGTRINEQFF. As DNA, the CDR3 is TGTGCCAGCAGCATCGGGACTAGGATCAATGAGCAGTTCTTC. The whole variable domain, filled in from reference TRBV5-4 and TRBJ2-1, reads ETGVTQSPTHLIKTRGQQVTLRCSSQSGHNTVSWYQQALGQGPQFIFQYYREEENGRGNFPPRFSGLQFPNYSSELNVNALELDDSALYLCASSIGTRINEQFFGPGTRLTVL.

The CDR3 region has the DNA TGTGCCAGCAGCTCCGGGACAGGATACGAGCAGTACGTC. Its translation is CASSSGTGYEQYV. This chain connects TRBV5-4 to TRBJ2-7, with 8 bases fitting TRBD1. Germline V CDR1 and CDR2: SGHNT, YYREEE (reference sequence). CDR3 length: 13 residues. The V and J ends lost 3 bases and 4 bases, in that order; junction bases with no gene match: 3.

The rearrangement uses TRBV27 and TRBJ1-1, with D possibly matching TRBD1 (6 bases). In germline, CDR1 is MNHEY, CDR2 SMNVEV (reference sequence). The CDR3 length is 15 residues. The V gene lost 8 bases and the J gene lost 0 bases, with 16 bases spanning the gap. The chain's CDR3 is CASSYLRDMNTEAFF. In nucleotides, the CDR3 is TGTGCCAGCTCCTACCTGCGGGACATGAACACTGAAGCTTTCTTT.

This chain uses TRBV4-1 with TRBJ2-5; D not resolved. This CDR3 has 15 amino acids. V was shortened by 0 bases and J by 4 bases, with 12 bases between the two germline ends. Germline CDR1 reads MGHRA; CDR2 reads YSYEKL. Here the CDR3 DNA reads TGCGCCAGCAGCCAAGATCTAGGGCCCCGAGAGACCCAGTACTTC. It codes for CASSQDLGPRETQYF.

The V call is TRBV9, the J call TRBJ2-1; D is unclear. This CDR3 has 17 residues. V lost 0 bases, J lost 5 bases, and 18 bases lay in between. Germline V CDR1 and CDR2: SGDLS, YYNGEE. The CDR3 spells CASSVGPLPSPNNEQFF. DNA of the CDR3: TGTGCCAGCAGCGTAGGACCCCTTCCGTCGCCAAACAATGAGCAGTTCTTC. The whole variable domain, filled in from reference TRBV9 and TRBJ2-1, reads DSGVTQTPKHLITATGQRVTLRCSPRSGDLSVYWYQQSLDQGLQFLIQYYNGEERAKGNILERFSAQQFPDLHSELNLSSLELGDSALYFCASSVGPLPSPNNEQFFGPGTRLTVL.

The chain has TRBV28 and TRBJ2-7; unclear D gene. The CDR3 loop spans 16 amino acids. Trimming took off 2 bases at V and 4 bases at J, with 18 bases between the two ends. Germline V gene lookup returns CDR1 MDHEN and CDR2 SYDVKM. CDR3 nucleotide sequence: TGTGCCAGCAGTTTACCAACACCACCAAGCCTTTACGAGCAGTACTTC. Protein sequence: CASSLPTPPSLYEQYF.

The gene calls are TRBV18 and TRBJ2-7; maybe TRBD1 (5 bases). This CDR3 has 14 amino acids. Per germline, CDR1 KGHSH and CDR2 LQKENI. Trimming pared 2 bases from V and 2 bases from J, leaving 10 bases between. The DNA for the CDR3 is TGTGCCAGCTCACCAAGGGGCGGACCCTACGAGCAGTACTTC. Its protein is CASSPRGGPYEQYF.

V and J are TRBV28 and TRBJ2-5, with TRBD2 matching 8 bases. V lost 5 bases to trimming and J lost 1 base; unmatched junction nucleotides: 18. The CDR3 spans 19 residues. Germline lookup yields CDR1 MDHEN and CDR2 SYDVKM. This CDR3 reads CASSGLGRGARSIQETQYF. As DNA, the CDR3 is TGTGCCAGCAGTGGCTTGGGGCGGGGGGCCCGAAGTATCCAAGAGACCCAGTACTTC.

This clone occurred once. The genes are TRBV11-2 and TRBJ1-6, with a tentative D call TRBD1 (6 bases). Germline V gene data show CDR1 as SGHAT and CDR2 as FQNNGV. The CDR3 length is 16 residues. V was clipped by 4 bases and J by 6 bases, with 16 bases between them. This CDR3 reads CASSSPNREANSPLHF. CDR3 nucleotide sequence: TGTGCCAGCAGCTCCCCAAACAGGGAAGCTAATTCACCCCTCCACTTT.

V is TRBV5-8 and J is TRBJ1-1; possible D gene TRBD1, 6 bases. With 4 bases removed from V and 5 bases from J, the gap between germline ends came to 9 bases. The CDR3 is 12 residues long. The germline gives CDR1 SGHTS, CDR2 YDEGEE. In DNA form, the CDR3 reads TGTGCCAGCAGCAATACAGGGACTGAAGCTTTCTTT. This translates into CASSNTGTEAFF.

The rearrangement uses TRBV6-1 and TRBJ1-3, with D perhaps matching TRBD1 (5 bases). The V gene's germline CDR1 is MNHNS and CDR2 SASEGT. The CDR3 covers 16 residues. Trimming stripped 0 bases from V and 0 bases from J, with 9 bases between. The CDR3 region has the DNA TGTGCCAGCAGTGAAGCGAGCACAGGCTCTGGAAACACCATATATTTT. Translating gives CASSEASTGSGNTIYF.

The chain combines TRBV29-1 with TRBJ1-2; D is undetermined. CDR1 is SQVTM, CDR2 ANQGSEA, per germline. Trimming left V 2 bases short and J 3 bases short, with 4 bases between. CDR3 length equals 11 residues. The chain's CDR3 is CSVETDYGYTF. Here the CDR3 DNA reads TGCAGCGTTGAAACAGACTATGGCTACACCTTC.